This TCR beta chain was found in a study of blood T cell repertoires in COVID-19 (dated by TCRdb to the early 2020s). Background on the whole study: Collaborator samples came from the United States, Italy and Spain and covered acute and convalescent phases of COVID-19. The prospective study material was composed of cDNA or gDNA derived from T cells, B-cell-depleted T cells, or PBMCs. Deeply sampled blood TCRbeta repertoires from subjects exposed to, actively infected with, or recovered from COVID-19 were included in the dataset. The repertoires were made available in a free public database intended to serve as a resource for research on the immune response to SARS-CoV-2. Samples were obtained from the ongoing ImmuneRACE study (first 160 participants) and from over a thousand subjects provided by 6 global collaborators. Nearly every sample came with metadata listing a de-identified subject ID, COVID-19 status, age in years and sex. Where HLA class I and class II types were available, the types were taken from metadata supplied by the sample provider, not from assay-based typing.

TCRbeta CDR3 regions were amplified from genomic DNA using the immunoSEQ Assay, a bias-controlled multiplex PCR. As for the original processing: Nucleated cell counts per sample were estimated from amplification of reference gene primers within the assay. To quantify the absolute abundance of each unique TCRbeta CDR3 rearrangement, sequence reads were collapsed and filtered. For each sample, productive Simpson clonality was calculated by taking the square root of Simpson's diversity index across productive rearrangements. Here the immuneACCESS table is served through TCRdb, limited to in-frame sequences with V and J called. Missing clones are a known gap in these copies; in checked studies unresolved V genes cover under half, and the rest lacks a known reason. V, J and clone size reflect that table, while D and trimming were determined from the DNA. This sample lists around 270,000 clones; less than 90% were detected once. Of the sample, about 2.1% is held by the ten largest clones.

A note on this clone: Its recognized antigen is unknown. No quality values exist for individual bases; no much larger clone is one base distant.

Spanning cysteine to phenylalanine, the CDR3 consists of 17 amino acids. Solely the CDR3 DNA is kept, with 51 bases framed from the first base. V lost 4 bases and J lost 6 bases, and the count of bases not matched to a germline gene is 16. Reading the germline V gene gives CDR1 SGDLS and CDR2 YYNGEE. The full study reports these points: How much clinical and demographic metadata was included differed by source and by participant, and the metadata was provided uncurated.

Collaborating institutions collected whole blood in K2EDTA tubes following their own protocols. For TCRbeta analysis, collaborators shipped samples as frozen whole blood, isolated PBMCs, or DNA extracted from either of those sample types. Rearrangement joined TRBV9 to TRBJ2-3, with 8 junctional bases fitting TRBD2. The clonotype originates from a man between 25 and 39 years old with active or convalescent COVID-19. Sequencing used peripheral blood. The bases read TGTGCCAGCAGCCCGCGCGGGATAGCGGGGCTGGCGGATACGCAGTATTTT. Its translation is CASSPRGIAGLADTQYF.